This TCR beta chain was obtained from a study of Ad26.COV2.S vaccination and SARS-CoV-2 variants (dated by TCRdb to 2020 to 2023). Turning to the overall study: Vaccine-arm donors were drawn from COV1001, a multicentre, randomized, double-blind, placebo-controlled phase I-IIa trial of Ad26.COV2.S in healthy adults. Dosing of Ad26.COV2.S was intramuscular, at either 5x10^10 or 1x10^11 viral particles, delivered as one shot or as two shots spaced 56 days apart. TCRbeta repertoire sequencing was used to assess the specificity and breadth of SARS-CoV-2-reactive T cell receptors after Ad26.COV2.S vaccination. A total of around 32 samples were included in the TCR-sequenced set, comprising about 20 Ad26.COV2.S vaccine recipients, 5 placebo recipients and 8 SARS-CoV-2 convalescent individuals. Participants in the trial were split at random into five groups of five each, receiving low-dose or high-dose Ad26.COV2.S once or twice, or else placebo on both occasions. Throughout the experiments and outcome assessment, investigators stayed blinded to trial group allocation.

CDR1 ENHRY and CDR2 SYGVKD are derived from the germline V gene. There are 14 amino acids in the CDR3, from cysteine to phenylalanine inclusive. The kept DNA is CDR3 alone, 42 bases in frame from the first base. V and J lose 6 bases and 1 base, and a span of 9 bases separates them. The label giving this sample's treatment or condition can be read as: roughly 20 received Ad26.COV2.S at low or high dose, single or two shots; several received placebo; per-sample allocation not given. For vaccine and placebo recipients, repertoires were sequenced using samples collected on day 63 after the first injection. In Cohort 1b, about 27 adults aged 18-55 years were enrolled at a single site in Boston, USA, between 29 July and 7 August 2020. Ad26.COV2.S was a replication-incompetent adenovirus type 26 vector that expressed a prefusion-stabilized SARS-CoV-2 spike protein derived from the original Wuhan strain.

The immunoSEQ Assay was used to sequence TCRbeta CDR3 regions. After extraction, genomic DNA underwent amplification by bias-controlled multiplex PCR, followed by high-throughput sequencing. As for the original processing: Collapsing and filtering of sequences were performed to quantify the absolute abundance of each unique TCRbeta CDR3 region. T cell fraction was estimated by normalizing TCRbeta template counts to usable DNA, which was measured by amplifying reference genes present in all nucleated cells. Repertoire TCRs were annotated as SARS-CoV-2-specific by exact matching of V gene, CDR3 amino acid sequence and J gene to a known reactive TCR set. MIRA supplied the reference SARS-CoV-2 TCR set, which was filtered for enrichment in COVID-19-positive ImmuneCODE repertoires so that public or cross-reactive TCRs were removed. Based on the MIRA antigens, annotated TCRs were further analysed at the level of specific ORF or position within ORF. Depth was the summed frequency of annotated unique rearrangements, while breadth was defined as annotated unique rearrangements over total unique productive rearrangements. Two-sided Wilcoxon rank-sum tests were applied when comparing TCR breadth between groups. The table comes from immuneACCESS by way of TCRdb, which keeps in-frame sequences with V and J called. Part of the clones is missing from these tables; in studies checked, under half for an unresolved V gene and the rest for unknown reasons. V, J and clone size reflect that table, while D and trimming were determined from the DNA. This sample holds around 420,000 clones; around nine tenths were observed only once. Clones ranked in the top ten supply 3.6% of the sample.

General findings and caveats noted by the study authors: After vaccination, spike-specific CD8+ and CD4+ T cell responses were reported to show substantial breadth. Higher spike-specific TCR breadth was observed in Ad26.COV2.S recipients than in placebo recipients (P = 0.0014). The authors noted that total T cell responses may have been underestimated by the TCR breadth and depth analyses. Vaccine and placebo recipients had comparable non-spike TCR breadth, which fits with the vaccine containing only spike. Comparing responses between vaccine doses or regimens was not something the study was powered to do.

Of note for this clone: Which antigen it targets is not known. No base qualities exist here, and no much larger clone lies one base off it.

This sample comprised peripheral blood, obtained in a trial of Ad26.COV2.S vaccine versus placebo. This clonotype was sampled from a person aged 18-60 years who received the Ad26.COV2.S COVID-19 vaccine or a placebo. Recombination connected TRBV10-3 to TRBJ2-2; the D gene is unclear. The CDR3 reads as follows: CAIRAGGNTGELFF. The nucleotide sequence reads as follows: TGTGCCATCAGAGCAGGCGGGAACACCGGGGAGCTGTTTTTT.